These 27 T cell receptor beta chains originate from one sample sequenced in a study of cytomegalovirus exposure and HLA in healthy donors. Use of 60 Vbeta and 13 Jbeta primers characterized the PCR. Sequencing was performed with immunoSEQ multiplex PCR; in TCRdb, only in-frame clones are kept and a portion is missing. Counted here are 150,000 to 200,000 clones, roughly 79% occurring once; the ten biggest clones make up around 1%. The sequenced sample consisted of PBMCs. The receptors were sampled from a woman in her forties in good health and CMV-seronegative.

The chain uses TRBV7-9 and TRBJ2-1, with a weak D call TRBD1 (6 bases). Trimming left V 3 bases short and J 5 bases short, with 8 bases between. Germline V gene lookup returns CDR1 SEHNR and CDR2 FQNEAQ (reference sequence). The CDR3 sequence is 13 residues long. The DNA for the CDR3 is TGTGCCAGCAGCTTCCGACAGGACAATGAGCAGTTCTTC. Translating it yields CASSFRQDNEQFF.

This rearrangement joins TRBV11-3 to TRBJ2-2; no firm D call. CDR3 length: 15 residues. Trimming removed 3 bases from V and 3 bases from J, with 11 bases in between. Per germline, CDR1 SGHNT and CDR2 YENEEA. This chain's CDR3 is CASSFDSRYTGELFF. CDR3 nucleotides: TGTGCCAGCAGCTTCGATAGCCGGTACACCGGGGAGCTGTTTTTT. Filled out from reference TRBV11-3 and TRBJ2-2, the complete variable domain reads EAGVVQSPRYKIIEKKQPVAFWCNPISGHNTLYWYLQNLGQGPELLIRYENEEAVDDSQLPKDRFSAERLKGVDSTLKIQPAELGDSAVYLCASSFDSRYTGELFFGEGSRLTVL.

The rearrangement links TRBV14 to TRBJ2-7, with D possibly matching TRBD2 (5 bases). V dropped 4 bases and J dropped 5 bases, with 15 bases sitting between them. The length of the CDR3 is 14 residues. The germline gives CDR1 SGHDN, CDR2 FVKESK. This CDR3 is CASSPNIERNEQYF. As DNA, the CDR3 is TGTGCCAGCAGCCCTAATATAGAGCGGAACGAGCAGTACTTC.

The chain joins TRBV2 to TRBJ2-3; tentatively, D is TRBD2 (5 bases). Trimming left V 8 bases short and J 2 bases short, with 14 bases between. This CDR3 has 14 amino acids. The germline V gene has CDR1 SNHLY and CDR2 FYNNEI. CDR3 DNA sequence: TGTGCCAGCCTTAGCGTCCAACTCACAGATACGCAGTATTTT. As protein: CASLSVQLTDTQYF.

The rearrangement joins TRBV2 to TRBJ2-7; maybe TRBD1 (6 bases). The germline V gene has CDR1 SNHLY and CDR2 FYNNEI. This CDR3 has 13 amino acids. The V gene lost 4 bases and the J gene lost 0 bases, with 7 bases spanning the gap. The CDR3, as DNA: TGTGCCAGCAGTGTACAGGGCTCCTACGAGCAGTACTTC. This codes for CASSVQGSYEQYF.

This chain uses TRBV2 with TRBJ1-4; 8 bases agree with TRBD1. This CDR3 contains 15 residues. Germline assignment: CDR1 SNHLY and CDR2 FYNNEI. V shed 7 bases and J 2 bases; nucleotides not matched to a gene: 6. The CDR3 is CASTPRTGTNEKLFF. The CDR3 bases are TGTGCCAGCACTCCTAGGACAGGGACTAATGAAAAACTGTTTTTT.

About this clone itself: This same CDR3 is encoded by further DNA sequences in the sample. The chain combines TRBV19 with TRBJ1-1, with unresolved D. The germline V and J ends were trimmed by 4 bases and 0 bases, with 6 bases remaining between them. Germline V lookup: CDR1 LNHDA, CDR2 SQIVND (reference sequence). The CDR3 has 13 amino acids. In DNA, the CDR3 is TGTGCCAGTAGTACACAGATGAACACTGAAGCTTTCTTT. Protein: CASSTQMNTEAFF.

The rearrangement joins TRBV7-2 to TRBJ2-7; TRBD2 matches 8 bases. Germline CDR1 SGHTA, CDR2 FQGNSA. CDR3 length: 15 amino acids. J gave up 1 base and V 5 bases, and 7 bases lay outside the gene matches. CDR3: CASSTLSGKSYEQYF. In DNA form, the CDR3 reads TGTGCCAGCAGCACCCTTAGCGGGAAGTCCTACGAGCAGTACTTC. Full variable domain (outside the CDR3, taken from reference TRBV7-2 and TRBJ2-7): GAGVSQSPSNKVTEKGKDVELRCDPISGHTALYWYRQSLGQGLEFLIYFQGNSAPDKSGLPSDRFSAERTGGSVSTLTIQRTQQEDSAVYLCASSTLSGKSYEQYFGPGTRLTVT.

The gene calls are TRBV7-9 and TRBJ2-5; a weak D match, TRBD1 (6 bases). This CDR3 has 16 amino acids. Germline CDR1 SEHNR, CDR2 FQNEAQ (reference sequence). Trimming shortened V by 7 bases and J by 3 bases, and 21 bases separated the two germline ends. CDR3 in amino acids: CASTMGAAGREETQYF. CDR3 DNA: TGTGCCAGCACTATGGGGGCGGCCGGAAGGGAAGAGACCCAGTACTTC.

The gene calls are TRBV7-6 and TRBJ2-2; D unresolved. Looked up from germline, CDR1 is SGHVS and CDR2 is FNYEAQ. Trimming removed 0 bases at V and 5 bases at J, with 4 bases between. The CDR3 covers 13 residues. As DNA, the CDR3 is TGTGCCAGCAGCTTAGCCCCTACCGGGGAGCTGTTTTTT. Encoded protein: CASSLAPTGELFF. Supplemented by reference TRBV7-6 and TRBJ2-2, the full variable domain reads GAGVSQSPRYKVTKRGQDVALRCDPISGHVSLYWYRQALGQGPEFLTYFNYEAQQDKSGLPNDRFSAERPEGSISTLTIQRTEQRDSAMYRCASSLAPTGELFFGEGSRLTVL.

Worth noting for this clone: Other nucleotide sequences from this sample produce the same CDR3. The chain carries TRBV28 and TRBJ2-7; D ambiguous. V lost 8 bases and J lost 4, with 9 bases in between. The germline gives CDR1 MDHEN, CDR2 SYDVKM. CDR3 length: 11 amino acids. The CDR3 sequence: CASSPGYEQYF. Written as DNA, the CDR3 is TGTGCCAGCTCCCCAGGATACGAGCAGTACTTC.

The table lists this clone with a few counts. The rearrangement links TRBV6-5 to TRBJ2-1, with TRBD1 matching over 9 bases. The trim removed 5 bases at V and 5 bases at J, leaving 7 bases unmatched. The CDR3 covers 15 residues. In germline, CDR1 is MNHEY, CDR2 SVGAGI. CDR3: CASSLQGADNNEQFF. The CDR3 coding sequence is TGTGCCAGCAGTCTACAGGGGGCGGATAACAATGAGCAGTTCTTC.

V usage is TRBV5-1 and J usage is TRBJ2-1; 11 nucleotides agree with TRBD2. The CDR3 loop spans 14 amino acids. Germline V CDR1 and CDR2: SGHRS, YFSETQ. After removal of 7 bases from V and 8 bases from J, the junction contained 8 bases not matched to a gene. The CDR3 is CASSRLAGIDEQFF. As DNA, the CDR3 is TGCGCCAGCTCACGACTAGCGGGAATCGATGAGCAGTTCTTC.

The V gene is TRBV6-1, the J gene TRBJ1-5, with a weak D call TRBD1 (5 bases). This CDR3 is 16 amino acids long. The ends were cut back, 3 bases at V and 0 bases at J, with 12 bases in the middle. Per germline, CDR1 MNHNS and CDR2 SASEGT. For the CDR3, the DNA is TGTGCCAGCAGTGACAGGGTCCAAAGTAGCAATCAGCCCCAGCATTTT. Translated, it gives CASSDRVQSSNQPQHF.

V usage is TRBV11-2 and J usage is TRBJ2-5; 8 nucleotides match TRBD1. Germline CDR1 reads SGHAT; CDR2 reads FQNNGV. This CDR3 is 13 amino acids long. Trimming took 5 bases from V and 5 from J; bases not matched to a gene: 4. The CDR3 DNA sequence: TGTGCCAGCAGCCAGGACAGGGCGGAGACCCAGTACTTC. Translation: CASSQDRAETQYF.

The rearrangement joins TRBV5-6 to TRBJ1-4; tentatively, D is TRBD1 (6 bases). The V gene's germline CDR1 is SGHDT and CDR2 YYEEEE. Trimming removed 6 bases from V and 7 bases from J, with 22 bases in between. There are 16 residues in the CDR3. The CDR3 coding sequence is TGTGCCAGCACAACCTCGGGGGGCCCCTGGGGTGAAAAACTGTTTTTT. This encodes CASTTSGGPWGEKLFF.

V usage is TRBV7-9 and J usage is TRBJ2-2; D may be TRBD2 (7 bases). The CDR3 runs 16 residues. CDR1 is SEHNR and CDR2 is FQNEAQ in the germline V gene (reference sequence). With 3 bases removed from V and 1 base from J, the gap between germline ends came to 12 bases. The CDR3 reads CASSLLGGQNTGELFF. In nucleotides, the CDR3 is TGTGCCAGCAGCTTGTTGGGGGGGCAGAACACCGGGGAGCTGTTTTTT. The whole variable domain, remainder taken from reference TRBV7-9 and TRBJ2-2, is DTGVSQNPRHKITKRGQNVTFRCDPISEHNRLYWYRQTLGQGPEFLTYFQNEAQLEKSRLLSDRFSAERPKGSFSTLEIQRTEQGDSAMYLCASSLLGGQNTGELFFGEGSRLTVL.

This clone has more than one count but fewer than ten. V is TRBV30 and J is TRBJ2-1, with D tentatively TRBD2 (6 bases). V was clipped by 2 bases and J by 5 bases, with 10 bases between them. Germline-derived CDR1 and CDR2 are GTSNPN and SVGIG (reference sequence). CDR3 size: 13 residues. CDR3 DNA: TGTGCCTGGAGTCTCGGACTACACAATGAGCAGTTCTTC. The encoded protein is CAWSLGLHNEQFF. Full variable domain (remainder filled in from reference TRBV30 and TRBJ2-1): SQTIHQWPATLVQPVGSPLSLECTVEGTSNPNLYWYRQAAGRGLQLLFYSVGIGQISSEVPQNLSASRPQDRQFILSSKKLLLSDSGFYLCAWSLGLHNEQFFGPGTRLTVL.

The CDR3 nucleotides are TGTGCCAGTCTAAAGCGGACAGGACGAGGATCGAACACCGGGGAGCTGTTTTTT. It is translated as CASLKRTGRGSNTGELFF. The chain uses TRBV19 and TRBJ2-2; 7 nucleotides match TRBD1. Trimming removed 8 bases from V and 0 bases from J; junction bases left unmatched: 15. The CDR3 runs 18 residues. Germline V gene data show CDR1 as LNHDA and CDR2 as SQIVND (reference sequence).

The V gene is TRBV19, the J gene TRBJ1-1; 7 bases line up with TRBD1. After removal of 7 bases from V and 3 bases from J, the junction contained 11 bases not matched to a gene. Germline V CDR1 and CDR2: LNHDA, SQIVND (reference sequence). The CDR3 is 15 residues long. This CDR3 is CASIKTGPLDTEAFF. CDR3 in DNA: TGTGCCAGTATTAAGACAGGGCCCCTCGACACTGAAGCTTTCTTT.

The rearrangement links TRBV6-1 to TRBJ1-1; D is possibly TRBD1 (6 bases). The CDR3 has 13 residues. Germline-derived CDR1 and CDR2 are MNHNS and SASEGT. Trimming pared 7 bases from V and 1 base from J, leaving 10 bases between. The CDR3 loop is CASNPRGNTEAFF. For the CDR3, the DNA is TGTGCCAGCAACCCCAGGGGGAACACTGAAGCTTTCTTT.

This clone was picked up a small number of times. The chain has TRBV5-1 and TRBJ2-5, with 7 nucleotides matching TRBD1. The CDR3 spans 14 residues. Trimming at V came to 5 bases and at J to 2 bases, leaving 6 bases not matched to a gene. Germline CDR1 reads SGHRS; CDR2 reads YFSETQ. The CDR3 is CASSRDSTQETQYF. DNA for the CDR3: TGCGCCAGCAGTCGGGACAGTACTCAAGAGACCCAGTACTTC.

The chain joins TRBV7-9 to TRBJ1-1; D may be TRBD1 (5 bases). With 2 bases removed from V and 3 bases from J, the gap between germline ends came to 10 bases. This CDR3 has 14 residues. The germline CDR1 and CDR2 sequences are SEHNR and FQNEAQ (reference sequence). Here the CDR3 reads CASSLLSGDTEAFF. The CDR3 bases are TGTGCCAGCAGCTTATTGTCGGGGGACACTGAAGCTTTCTTT.

The rearrangement uses TRBV30 and TRBJ2-7, with a possible D match to TRBD2 (5 bases). The germline gives CDR1 GTSNPN, CDR2 SVGIG (reference sequence). Trimming took off 3 bases at V and 7 bases at J, with 13 bases between the two ends. This CDR3 is 12 amino acids long. The CDR3 nucleotides read TGTGCCTGGAGCCCCCTAGCCGCAGAGCAGTACTTC. Translating gives CAWSPLAAEQYF.

This chain joins TRBV7-3 and TRBJ2-1; TRBD2 agrees at 14 bases. The CDR3 consists of 16 residues. With 5 bases clipped from V and 9 bases from J, the junction kept 9 bases outside the gene matches. CDR1 is SGHTA, CDR2 FQGTGA, per germline. The CDR3 coding sequence is TGTGCCAGCAGCGCTACCGGGACTAGCGGGAGCGGTGAGCAGTTCTTC. The encoded protein is CASSATGTSGSGEQFF.

CDR3 in DNA: TGTGCCAGCAGCCTCCGGCCAGGGGGAGAAAAACTGTTTTTT. Translating gives CASSLRPGGEKLFF. The chain links TRBV13 to TRBJ1-4; 7 nucleotides agree with TRBD1. Germline loops: CDR1 PRHDT, CDR2 FYEKMQ (reference sequence). The CDR3 consists of 14 residues. The ends lost 5 bases at V and 8 bases at J; junction bases unmatched: 8.

The V and J genes are TRBV28 and TRBJ1-1; TRBD1 might be the D (5 bases). The V end was cut by 4 bases, the J end by 8 bases, with 8 bases between. Germline CDR1 MDHEN, CDR2 SYDVKM. The CDR3 runs to 11 residues. CDR3 sequence: CASSYDSEAFF. CDR3 DNA sequence: TGTGCCAGCAGTTATGACAGCGAAGCTTTCTTT.